This entry lists 14 T cell receptor beta chains sequenced from one sample in a study of T-cell memory formation after mild COVID-19. Via MiXCR, TCRdb re-called the 5' RACE reads, giving one row per CDR3 protein. This table holds approximately 42,000 distinct CDR3 sequences, less than 8% found once. The specimen was PBMCs or a T cell subset sorted from them (not recorded which). Receptor source: an adult who had mild COVID-19 (a few samples of this study predate the infection). Cell type and time point are not known.

The J gene is TRBJ2-5, the V gene TRBV4-2; possible D gene TRBD2, 6 bases. The germline V gene encodes CDR1 LGHNA and CDR2 YNFKEQ. Trimming left V 1 base short and J 5 bases short, with 17 bases between. This CDR3 region has 16 residues. The CDR3 loop reads CASSQVRVGGGETQYF. CDR3 nucleotide sequence: TGTGCCAGCAGCCAAGTCCGGGTTGGGGGAGGCGAGACCCAGTACTTC.

This clonotype appeared many times. This chain joins TRBV4-3 and TRBJ2-7; no firm D call. CDR1 is LGHNA and CDR2 is YSLEER in the germline V gene. The CDR3 is 17 residues long. V shed 0 bases and J shed 0 bases, with 15 bases lying between them. The CDR3 loop is CASSQERSQPSSYEQYF. Here the CDR3 DNA reads TGCGCCAGCAGCCAAGAAAGGTCACAGCCAAGCTCCTACGAGCAGTACTTC.

In its sample, this clonotype was seen a few times. DNA of the CDR3: TGTGCCAGCAGCCCAAGGGGCGCGGCGGCTGGCTACACCTTC. Protein sequence: CASSPRGAAAGYTF. The J gene is TRBJ1-2, the V gene TRBV12-3 or TRBV12-4; possible D gene TRBD1, 5 bases. V lost 6 bases, J lost 7 bases, and 18 bases lay in between. This CDR3 contains 14 residues.

This clonotype was observed at least ten times. This chain connects TRBV5-1 to TRBJ1-5; D not resolved. Germline assignment: CDR1 SGHRS and CDR2 YFSETQ. Trimming removed 3 bases from V and 3 bases from J, with 10 bases in between. The CDR3 runs 14 residues. CDR3 region: CASSSQPDNQPQHF. Here the CDR3 DNA reads TGCGCCAGCAGCTCCCAGCCGGACAATCAGCCCCAGCATTTT.

V gene TRBV20-1 combines with J gene TRBJ1-2; 7 bases agree with TRBD1. Looked up from germline, CDR1 is DFQATT and CDR2 is SNEGSKA (reference sequence). This CDR3 is 16 amino acids long. Unmatched junction bases numbered 7, after V lost 0 bases and J lost 0 bases. The CDR3 loop reads CSARENGQGANYGYTF. As DNA, the CDR3 is TGCAGTGCTAGAGAAAACGGGCAGGGGGCTAACTATGGCTACACCTTC.

The V and J genes are TRBV15 and TRBJ2-1; TRBD2 matches at 9 bases. Germline CDR1 reads LNHNV; CDR2 reads YYDKDF (reference sequence). V was pared by 0 bases and J by 7 bases, with 13 bases of the junction left unmatched. CDR3 length equals 18 residues. The CDR3 sequence: CATSRDRRGGAGKNEQFF. CDR3 in DNA: TGTGCCACCAGCAGAGATAGACGCGGGGGGGCCGGGAAAAATGAGCAGTTCTTC.

This clonotype was detected many times. The CDR3 reads CASPPADSTYNEQFF. The DNA of the CDR3 is TGTGCCAGCCCCCCCGCGGACTCTACCTACAATGAGCAGTTCTTC. V and J are TRBV7-3 and TRBJ2-1; possibly TRBD2 for D (5 bases). This CDR3 comprises 15 residues. Trimming pared 8 bases from V and 2 bases from J, leaving 16 bases between. Germline V CDR1 and CDR2: SGHTA, FQGTGA.

This clonotype was recorded at least ten times. The chain is built from TRBV4-2 and TRBJ2-7; perhaps TRBD1 as D (6 bases). Germline-derived CDR1 and CDR2 are LGHNA and YNFKEQ. Trimming left V 0 bases short and J 4 bases short, with 10 bases between. This CDR3 spans 14 amino acids. The CDR3 nucleotides are TGTGCCAGCAGCCAAGATCTGAGGGGGTACGAGCAGTACTTC. Encoded protein: CASSQDLRGYEQYF.

The chain employs TRBV29-1 and TRBJ1-1; D is ambiguous. The CDR3 contains 11 residues. The ends were cut back, 4 bases at V and 4 bases at J, with 7 bases in the middle. The germline V gene has CDR1 SQVTM and CDR2 ANQGSEA. The CDR3 sequence: CSVGGSTEAFF. CDR3 nucleotide sequence: TGCAGCGTTGGAGGGAGCACTGAAGCTTTCTTT.

This clonotype was picked up many times. The rearrangement uses TRBV3-1 and TRBJ2-6, with D hard to call. The CDR3 covers 15 residues. Trimming cost V 6 bases and J 0 bases, with 9 bases left between them. Germline V gives CDR1 LGHDT, CDR2 YNNKEL (reference sequence). The CDR3 region has the DNA TGTGCCAGCAGTCCCCACGGCTCTGGGGCCAACGTCCTGACTTTC. This codes for CASSPHGSGANVLTF.

This clonotype was recorded at least ten times. The chain combines TRBV5-1 with TRBJ1-2; D gene uncertain. Germline loops: CDR1 SGHRS, CDR2 YFSETQ. The ends were cut back, 6 bases at V and 6 bases at J, with 12 bases in the middle. There are 12 residues in the CDR3. CDR3 sequence: CASTKVGDGYTF. CDR3 DNA sequence: TGCGCCAGCACTAAGGTTGGGGATGGCTACACCTTC.

This clonotype was observed many times. V is TRBV12-3 or TRBV12-4 and J is TRBJ1-4, with TRBD1 identical over 11 bases. The CDR3 has 17 residues. Germline trimming cut 5 bases from V and 0 bases from J; bases unmatched to any gene: 5. CDR3 DNA: TGTGCCAGCAGTCCCGGGACAGGGGGGGCAACTAATGAAAAACTGTTTTTT. Its protein product is CASSPGTGGATNEKLFF.

The chain couples TRBV29-1 to TRBJ1-2, with 12 bases fitting TRBD1. V gave up 3 bases and J gave up 7 bases; unmatched junction bases: 12. The CDR3 loop spans 16 amino acids. The V gene's germline CDR1 is SQVTM and CDR2 ANQGSEA. The CDR3 loop is CSVDALPGQGARGYTF. DNA for the CDR3: TGCAGCGTTGATGCCTTACCGGGACAGGGGGCGCGTGGCTACACCTTC.

This chain connects TRBV29-1 to TRBJ2-2; TRBD1 agrees at 7 bases. The CDR3 totals 15 residues. The trim removed 5 bases at V and 5 bases at J, leaving 11 bases unmatched. In germline, CDR1 is SQVTM, CDR2 ANQGSEA. The CDR3 nucleotides are TGCAGCGTTAAACAACCGGGACAGAGGACCGGGGAGCTGTTTTTT. Encoded protein: CSVKQPGQRTGELFF.